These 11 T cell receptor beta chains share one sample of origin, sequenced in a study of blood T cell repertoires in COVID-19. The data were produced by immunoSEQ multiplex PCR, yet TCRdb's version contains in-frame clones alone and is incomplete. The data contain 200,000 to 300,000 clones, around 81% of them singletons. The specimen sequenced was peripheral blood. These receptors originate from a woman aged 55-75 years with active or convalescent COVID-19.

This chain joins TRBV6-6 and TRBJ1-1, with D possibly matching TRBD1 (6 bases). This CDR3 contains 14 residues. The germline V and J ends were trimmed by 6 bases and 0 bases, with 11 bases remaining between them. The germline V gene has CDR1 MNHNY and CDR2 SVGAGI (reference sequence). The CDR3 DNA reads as TGTGCCAGCAGGCCGGGGGGGCTGAACACTGAAGCTTTCTTT. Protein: CASRPGGLNTEAFF.

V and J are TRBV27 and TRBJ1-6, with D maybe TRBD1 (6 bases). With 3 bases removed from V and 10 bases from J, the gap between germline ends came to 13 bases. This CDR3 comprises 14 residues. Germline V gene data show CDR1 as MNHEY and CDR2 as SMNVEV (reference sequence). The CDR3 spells CASSLWGQGSPLHF. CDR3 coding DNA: TGTGCCAGCAGTTTGTGGGGCCAGGGGTCACCCCTCCACTTT.

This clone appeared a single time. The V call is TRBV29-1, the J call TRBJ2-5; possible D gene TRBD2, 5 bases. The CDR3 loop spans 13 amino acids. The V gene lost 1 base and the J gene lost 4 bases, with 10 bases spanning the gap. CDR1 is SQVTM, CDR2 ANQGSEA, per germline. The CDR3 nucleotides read TGCAGCGTTGAAGTCGAGGGCGGAGAGACCCAGTACTTC. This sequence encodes CSVEVEGGETQYF.

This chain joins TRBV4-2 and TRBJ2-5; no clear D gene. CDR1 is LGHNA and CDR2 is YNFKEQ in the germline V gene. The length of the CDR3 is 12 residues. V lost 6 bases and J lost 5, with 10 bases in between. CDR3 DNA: TGTGCCAGCAGTCAGGTGATGGAGACCCAGTACTTC. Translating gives CASSQVMETQYF.

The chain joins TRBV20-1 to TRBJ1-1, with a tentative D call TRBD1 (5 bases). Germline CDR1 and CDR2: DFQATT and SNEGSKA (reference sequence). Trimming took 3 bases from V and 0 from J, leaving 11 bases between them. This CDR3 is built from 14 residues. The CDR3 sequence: CSASRGGLNTEAFF. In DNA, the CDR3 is TGCAGTGCTAGTAGGGGCGGATTGAACACTGAAGCTTTCTTT.

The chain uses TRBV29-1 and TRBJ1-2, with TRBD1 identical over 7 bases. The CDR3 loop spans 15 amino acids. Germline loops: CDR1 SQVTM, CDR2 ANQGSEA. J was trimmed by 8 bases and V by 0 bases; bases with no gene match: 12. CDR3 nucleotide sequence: TGCAGCGTTGAAGATCTTCCAGGGGGATCGTACGGCTACACCTTC. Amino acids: CSVEDLPGGSYGYTF.

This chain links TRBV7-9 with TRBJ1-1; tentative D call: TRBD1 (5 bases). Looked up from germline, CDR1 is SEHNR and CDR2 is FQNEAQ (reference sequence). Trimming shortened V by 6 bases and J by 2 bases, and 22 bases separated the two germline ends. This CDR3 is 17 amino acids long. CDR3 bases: TGTGCCAGCAGGCGACCCCCTCGACAGATCGTTAACACTGAAGCTTTCTTT. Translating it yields CASRRPPRQIVNTEAFF.

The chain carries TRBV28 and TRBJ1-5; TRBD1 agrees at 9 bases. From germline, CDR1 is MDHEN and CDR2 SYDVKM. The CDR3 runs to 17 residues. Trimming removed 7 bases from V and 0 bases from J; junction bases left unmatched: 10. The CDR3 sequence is CASTLEGTGTSNQPQHF. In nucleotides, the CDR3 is TGTGCCAGCACCTTGGAGGGGACAGGGACTAGCAATCAGCCCCAGCATTTT.

CDR3 amino acids: CASSELAGGSSGNTIYF. CDR3 DNA sequence: TGTGCCAGCAGTGAATTGGCCGGGGGGTCCTCTGGAAACACCATATATTTT. The chain is built from TRBV6-1 and TRBJ1-3, with D tentatively TRBD1 (5 bases). The length of the CDR3 is 17 residues. Trimming shortened V by 2 bases and J by 0 bases, and 14 bases separated the two germline ends. Germline CDR1 reads MNHNS; CDR2 reads SASEGT.

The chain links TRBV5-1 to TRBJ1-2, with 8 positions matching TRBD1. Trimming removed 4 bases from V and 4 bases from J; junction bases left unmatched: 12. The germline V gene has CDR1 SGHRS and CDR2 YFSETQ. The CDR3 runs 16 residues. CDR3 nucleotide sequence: TGCGCCAGCAGCGCGCTACCACAGGGGGATGGCTATGGCTACACCTTC. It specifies CASSALPQGDGYGYTF.

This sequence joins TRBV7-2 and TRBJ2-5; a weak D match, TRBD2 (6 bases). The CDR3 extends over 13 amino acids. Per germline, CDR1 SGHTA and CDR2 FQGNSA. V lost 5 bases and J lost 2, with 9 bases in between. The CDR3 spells CASSGRGQETQYF. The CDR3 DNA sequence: TGTGCCAGCAGCGGACGGGGGCAAGAGACCCAGTACTTC.